The 22 T cell receptor beta chains below come from one sample, sequenced in a study of siplizumab effects on memory and regulatory T cells. Sequencing was performed with immunoSEQ multiplex PCR; in TCRdb, only in-frame clones are kept and a portion is missing. The sample holds 100,000 to 120,000 clones; roughly 89% are singletons and the top ten take about 1.5%. Sequencing was carried out using CD4+ T cells sorted from blood. The source of these receptors is a human donor in good health.

The V gene is TRBV14, the J gene TRBJ2-5, with unresolved D. Germline V gene data show CDR1 as SGHDN and CDR2 as FVKESK. CDR3 length: 15 residues. Deletions cut 4 bases from V and 3 bases from J, with 15 bases between. CDR3 region: CASSPLGATEETQYF. CDR3 nucleotides: TGTGCCAGCAGCCCCCTCGGAGCGACCGAAGAGACCCAGTACTTC.

V is TRBV19 and J is TRBJ2-3, with 8 bases aligning to TRBD2. CDR1 and CDR2 from the germline V gene are LNHDA and SQIVND (reference sequence). The ends lost 3 bases at V and 8 bases at J; junction bases unmatched: 10. This CDR3 is 15 amino acids long. Here the CDR3 DNA reads TGTGCCAGTAGTATCGGGACTAGGGTTCAGGGTACGCAGTATTTT. Translating it yields CASSIGTRVQGTQYF.

With regard to this clone: The junction shows a germline mismatch at one end, possibly a read error. The rearrangement links TRBV4-1 to TRBJ2-5, with 10 nucleotides matching TRBD2. Looked up from germline, CDR1 is MGHRA and CDR2 is YSYEKL. The CDR3 is 16 residues long. The CDR3 sequence is CASSQVSGGSQETQYF. CDR3 nucleotides: TGCGCCAGCAGCCAAGTTAGCGGGGGGTCCCAAGAAACCCAGTACTTC.

The rearrangement joins TRBV19 to TRBJ1-5; D possibly corresponds to TRBD1 (6 bases). The germline V gene encodes CDR1 LNHDA and CDR2 SQIVND (reference sequence). Trimming pared 4 bases from V and 7 bases from J, leaving 14 bases between. The CDR3 is made up of 14 amino acids. This CDR3 is CASSNGRGRQPQHF. The CDR3 nucleotides read TGTGCCAGTAGTAATGGACGGGGGCGGCAGCCCCAGCATTTT.

This sequence joins TRBV4-1 and TRBJ1-2; D is unresolved. V dropped 2 bases and J dropped 2 bases, with 9 bases sitting between them. There are 14 residues in the CDR3. Germline-derived CDR1 and CDR2 are MGHRA and YSYEKL. The CDR3: CASSQPITNYGYTF. The CDR3 DNA reads as TGCGCCAGCAGCCAACCGATCACGAACTATGGCTACACCTTC.

This clone came up once. The rearrangement links TRBV6-4 to TRBJ2-1; 8 positions agree with TRBD2. The CDR3 extends over 17 amino acids. The trim removed 5 bases at V and 4 bases at J, leaving 13 bases unmatched. The germline V gene encodes CDR1 MRHNA and CDR2 SNTAGT. This CDR3 is CASSPSGVAGNYNEQFF. In nucleotides, the CDR3 is TGTGCCAGCAGTCCCTCAGGGGTAGCGGGAAATTACAATGAGCAGTTCTTC.

The chain couples TRBV6-6 to TRBJ2-3, with D uncertain. CDR3 length: 11 amino acids. Trimming cost V 9 bases and J 12 bases, with 16 bases left between them. Germline V lookup: CDR1 MNHNY, CDR2 SVGAGI (reference sequence). CDR3 coding DNA: TGTGCCAGTCTGCTAGGACGCATACAGTATTTT. It yields the protein CASLLGRIQYF.

This chain links TRBV11-3 with TRBJ2-7; D may be TRBD2 (6 bases). CDR3 length equals 15 residues. The germline V and J ends were trimmed by 3 bases and 5 bases, with 17 bases remaining between them. Germline loops: CDR1 SGHNT, CDR2 YENEEA. The CDR3 DNA reads TGTGCCAGCAGCTTTGGCGGGACTGGATCGGACGAGCAGTACTTC. Protein product: CASSFGGTGSDEQYF.

This chain uses TRBV7-9 with TRBJ2-1; D ambiguous. Germline V gene data show CDR1 as SEHNR and CDR2 as FQNEAQ (reference sequence). The ends were cut back, 1 base at V and 2 bases at J, with 6 bases in the middle. This CDR3 contains 14 residues. The CDR3 coding sequence is TGTGCCAGCAGCTTAGAAACCACCTACAATGAGCAGTTCTTC. This sequence encodes CASSLETTYNEQFF.

The chain joins TRBV27 to TRBJ2-5; D gene unclear. This CDR3 is 14 amino acids long. V was trimmed by 9 bases and J by 1 base, leaving 15 bases between them. CDR1 is MNHEY and CDR2 is SMNVEV in the germline V gene (reference sequence). CDR3 region: CASKQGRFQETQYF. CDR3 sequence (DNA): TGTGCCAGTAAACAAGGACGGTTCCAAGAGACCCAGTACTTC.

This clone was detected only once. The gene calls are TRBV23-1 and TRBJ1-2; D is possibly TRBD1 (6 bases). TRBV23-1 is treated as an ORF (open reading frame) with a function not yet certain. Deletions cut 1 base from V and 7 bases from J, with 19 bases between. CDR3 length: 16 residues. This chain's CDR3 is CASSQWGGRDPSGYTF. CDR3 nucleotides: TGCGCCAGCAGTCAATGGGGGGGGCGCGACCCAAGTGGCTACACCTTC.

The CDR3 nucleotides are TGTGCCAGCAGCGTCACCCGGAGACGGAGCAACCCCTACGAGCAGTACTTC. Its translation: CASSVTRRRSNPYEQYF. The chain is built from TRBV5-6 and TRBJ2-7, with no clear D. V shed 4 bases and J shed 2 bases, with 22 bases lying between them. This CDR3 comprises 17 residues. Germline CDR1 reads SGHDT; CDR2 reads YYEEEE.

The rearrangement joins TRBV6-5 to TRBJ2-3, with D maybe TRBD1 (5 bases). The V end lost 0 bases, the J end lost 4 bases, and 11 bases lay between the germline ends. The V gene's germline CDR1 is MNHEY and CDR2 SVGAGI. There are 15 residues in the CDR3. CDR3 loop: CASSYSTGIPDTQYF. The CDR3 DNA follows: TGTGCCAGCAGTTACTCCACAGGTATCCCAGATACGCAGTATTTT.

This chain connects TRBV4-2 to TRBJ1-6; 7 bases fit TRBD1. CDR1 and CDR2 from the germline V gene are LGHNA and YNFKEQ. After removal of 0 bases from V and 12 bases from J, the junction contained 8 bases not matched to a gene. CDR3 length: 15 amino acids. CDR3 amino acids: CASSQDEDRTLPLHF. The CDR3 region has the DNA TGTGCCAGCAGCCAAGATGAGGACAGGACCTTACCCCTCCACTTT.

V and J are TRBV6-5 and TRBJ1-1, with 8 bases identical to TRBD1. V was pared by 2 bases and J by 5 bases, with 10 bases of the junction left unmatched. The length of the CDR3 is 16 residues. The germline V gene encodes CDR1 MNHEY and CDR2 SVGAGI. The CDR3 region is CASSYGTGLDGTEAFF. Here the CDR3 DNA reads TGTGCCAGCAGTTACGGGACAGGCCTCGACGGGACTGAAGCTTTCTTT.

The rearrangement links TRBV7-9 to TRBJ2-5; 9 bases map to TRBD2. The length of the CDR3 is 15 residues. CDR1 and CDR2 from the germline V gene are SEHNR and FQNEAQ (reference sequence). The trim removed 4 bases at V and 5 bases at J, leaving 8 bases unmatched. The CDR3 loop is CASSSPGTSKETQYF. DNA of the CDR3: TGTGCCAGCAGCTCACCAGGGACTAGCAAGGAGACCCAGTACTTC.

This clone was observed a single time. In DNA form, the CDR3 reads TGTGCCAGCGGTAAAGGGACTAGTTCGCAGTACTTC. Translated: CASGKGTSSQYF. The chain joins TRBV2 to TRBJ2-7, with 8 bases fitting TRBD2. The CDR3 is 12 amino acids. The V gene end was trimmed by 8 bases and the J gene end by 9 bases; junction bases not matched to a gene: 9. The germline V gene has CDR1 SNHLY and CDR2 FYNNEI.

This rearrangement joins TRBV2 to TRBJ1-1; TRBD1 is a possible D gene (5 bases). Germline-derived CDR1 and CDR2 are SNHLY and FYNNEI. The CDR3 runs to 13 residues. Trimming left V 6 bases short and J 0 bases short, with 8 bases between. In DNA form, the CDR3 reads TGTGCCAGCAGGGGGGAGCTGAACACTGAAGCTTTCTTT. Encoded protein: CASRGELNTEAFF. Filled out from reference TRBV2 and TRBJ1-1, the complete variable domain reads EPEVTQTPSHQVTQMGQEVILRCVPISNHLYFYWYRQILGQKVEFLVSFYNNEISEKSEIFDDQFSVERPDGSNFTLKIRSTKLEDSAMYFCASRGELNTEAFFGQGTRLTVV.

The chain links TRBV5-5 to TRBJ1-4, with D perhaps TRBD1 (5 bases). CDR3 length equals 15 residues. Germline CDR1 is SGHKS and CDR2 is YYEKEE (reference sequence). The V end was cut by 4 bases, the J end by 4 bases, with 14 bases between. Here the CDR3 reads CASSQGNMGNEKLFF. CDR3 coding DNA: TGTGCCAGCAGCCAGGGAAACATGGGTAATGAAAAACTGTTTTTT.

The genes are TRBV9 and TRBJ2-1; 10 bases map to TRBD2. V trimming: 3 bases; J trimming: 5 bases; junction bases outside the gene matches: 8. Germline CDR1 is SGDLS and CDR2 is YYNGEE. CDR3 length equals 16 residues. CDR3 sequence (DNA): TGTGCCAGCAGCGAGAGGCTAGCGGGGGAGCACAATGAGCAGTTCTTC. Translated, it gives CASSERLAGEHNEQFF.

V and J are TRBV4-2 and TRBJ2-3; TRBD2 aligns across 8 bases. V was pared by 0 bases and J by 2 bases, with 4 bases of the junction left unmatched. The CDR3 consists of 16 residues. Germline V gene sequence: CDR1 LGHNA, CDR2 YNFKEQ. CDR3 DNA: TGTGCCAGCAGCCAAGAAGAGCGGGGGAACACAGATACGCAGTATTTT. It is translated as CASSQEERGNTDTQYF.

V gene TRBV29-1 combines with J gene TRBJ2-3, with 12 bases that match TRBD2. The CDR3 is made up of 16 amino acids. The germline V gene has CDR1 SQVTM and CDR2 ANQGSEA. Germline trimming cut 4 bases from V and 2 bases from J; bases unmatched to any gene: 7. CDR3 nucleotides: TGCAGCGTTGGCAAGGGACTAGCGGGCGCCACAGATACGCAGTATTTT. Its translation: CSVGKGLAGATDTQYF.